Presented here are 27 T cell receptor beta chains from one specimen sequenced in a study of cytomegalovirus exposure and HLA in healthy donors. The PCR employed 60 Vbeta primers together with 13 Jbeta primers. Only in-frame clones appear in the TCRdb table, and some are missing; sequencing was by immunoSEQ multiplex PCR. The repertoire table contains some 50,000 clones. Sequenced material: PBMCs. The receptors come from a middle-aged woman in good health and CMV-seronegative.

The chain uses TRBV4-1 and TRBJ2-7; weak D call: TRBD1 (5 bases). The V end was cut by 4 bases, the J end by 4 bases, with 11 bases between. Germline lookup yields CDR1 MGHRA and CDR2 YSYEKL. CDR3 length equals 13 residues. CDR3 sequence (DNA): TGCGCCAGCAGCCTCGGACAACCTTACGAGCAGTACTTC. Its translation is CASSLGQPYEQYF.

The chain employs TRBV11-2 and TRBJ2-3; a weak D match, TRBD2 (5 bases). CDR3 length: 16 amino acids. Germline V CDR1 and CDR2: SGHAT, FQNNGV. Trimming shortened V by 5 bases and J by 4 bases, and 19 bases separated the two germline ends. The chain's CDR3 is CASSLGLNALSDTQYF. In nucleotides, the CDR3 is TGTGCCAGCAGCCTAGGACTCAACGCGCTATCAGATACGCAGTATTTT.

The chain is built from TRBV5-4 and TRBJ1-1, with D possibly matching TRBD1 (5 bases). CDR1 is SGHNT, CDR2 YYREEE, per germline (reference sequence). V was pared by 5 bases and J by 6 bases, with 20 bases between. CDR3 size: 15 residues. CDR3 region: CASSSGGVRGSEAFF. CDR3 nucleotide sequence: TGTGCCAGCAGTTCAGGAGGTGTACGGGGGTCTGAAGCTTTCTTT.

This rearrangement joins TRBV19 to TRBJ2-7; TRBD2 aligns across 16 bases. This CDR3 has 17 residues. Germline CDR1 and CDR2: LNHDA and SQIVND (reference sequence). The V gene end was trimmed by 5 bases and the J gene end by 7 bases; junction bases not matched to a gene: 11. DNA of the CDR3: TGTGCCAGTAGTTCCCCGGGACTAGCGGGAGGGCCGGGTGAGCAGTACTTC. Protein product: CASSSPGLAGGPGEQYF.

This chain joins TRBV5-1 and TRBJ2-1; 10 bases line up with TRBD2. The CDR3 contains 18 residues. V trimming: 3 bases; J trimming: 6 bases; junction bases outside the gene matches: 15. Per the germline V gene, CDR1 is SGHRS and CDR2 is YFSETQ. The CDR3 sequence: CASSSRLAGDAWANEQFF. For the CDR3, the DNA is TGCGCCAGCAGCTCAAGGCTAGCGGGAGATGCATGGGCCAATGAGCAGTTCTTC.

This chain links TRBV6-1 with TRBJ2-7; D is perhaps TRBD1 (6 bases). The CDR3 contains 13 residues. The germline V and J ends were trimmed by 0 bases and 12 bases, with 15 bases remaining between them. Germline V gene data show CDR1 as MNHNS and CDR2 as SASEGT. CDR3 DNA: TGTGCCAGCAGTGAAGCGACAGGATTTTGGCGGTACTTC. Translating gives CASSEATGFWRYF.

This chain joins TRBV6-1 and TRBJ2-7; no firm D call. Germline CDR1 is MNHNS and CDR2 is SASEGT. The CDR3 totals 12 residues. V was trimmed by 5 bases and J by 5 bases, leaving 10 bases between them. The CDR3 sequence is CASSIYSDEQYF. CDR3 in DNA: TGTGCCAGCAGTATATACTCTGACGAGCAGTACTTC.

The chain links TRBV5-6 to TRBJ2-7; D might be TRBD2 (7 bases). Trimming left V 5 bases short and J 2 bases short, with 14 bases between. Germline V CDR1 and CDR2: SGHDT, YYEEEE. This CDR3 region has 14 residues. The DNA for the CDR3 is TGTGCCAGCAGGATTAGGGGGGGTGCCTACGAGCAGTACTTC. As protein: CASRIRGGAYEQYF. The variable domain in full, with the rest retrieved from reference TRBV5-6 and TRBJ2-7, is DAGVTQSPTHLIKTRGQQVTLRCSPKSGHDTVSWYQQALGQGPQFIFQYYEEEERQRGNFPDRFSGHQFPNYSSELNVNALLLGDSALYLCASRIRGGAYEQYFGPGTRLTVT.

The chain carries TRBV20-1 and TRBJ2-7, with 7 bases that match TRBD1. With 5 bases clipped from V and 6 bases from J, the junction kept 4 bases outside the gene matches. This CDR3 comprises 11 residues. Germline V gene data show CDR1 as DFQATT and CDR2 as SNEGSKA (reference sequence). The CDR3 sequence is CSAFDRAEQYF. CDR3 in DNA: TGCAGTGCTTTTGACAGGGCCGAGCAGTACTTC.

This sequence joins TRBV5-1 and TRBJ2-1; 9 bases are a match to TRBD2. Germline assignment: CDR1 SGHRS and CDR2 YFSETQ. With 5 bases clipped from V and 2 bases from J, the junction kept 5 bases outside the gene matches. The CDR3 is 15 residues long. Written as DNA, the CDR3 is TGCGCCAGCAGTCTCTCTAGCGGGGCCTACAATGAGCAGTTCTTC. It codes for CASSLSSGAYNEQFF.

The chain uses TRBV2 and TRBJ2-5; 8 nucleotides align to TRBD1. The V and J ends lost 5 bases and 4 bases, in that order; junction bases with no gene match: 6. Germline CDR1 SNHLY, CDR2 FYNNEI. The CDR3 totals 14 residues. CDR3 loop: CASSPTGGPETQYF. CDR3 DNA: TGTGCCAGCAGTCCCACAGGGGGTCCAGAGACCCAGTACTTC.

V usage is TRBV30 and J usage is TRBJ1-2; 11 bases fit TRBD1. The germline CDR1 and CDR2 sequences are GTSNPN and SVGIG (reference sequence). The CDR3 is 15 amino acids. Losses at the gene ends were 3 bases for V and 3 bases for J; bases not matched to a gene: 6. This chain's CDR3 is CAWRDPGQGDYGYTF. The CDR3 DNA sequence: TGTGCCTGGAGGGACCCGGGACAGGGGGACTATGGCTACACCTTC.

This chain connects TRBV29-1 to TRBJ1-1; possibly TRBD1 for D (6 bases). V lost 6 bases and J lost 5, with 19 bases in between. This CDR3 comprises 14 residues. Germline assignment: CDR1 SQVTM and CDR2 ANQGSEA. In DNA form, the CDR3 reads TGCAGCGTACCCTTCGAGGGGGTTAGTACTGAAGCTTTCTTT. It codes for CSVPFEGVSTEAFF. Complete variable domain (other parts from reference TRBV29-1 and TRBJ1-1): SAVISQKPSRDICQRGTSLTIQCQVDSQVTMMFWYRQQPGQSLTLIATANQGSEATYESGFVIDKFPISRPNLTFSTLTVSNMSPEDSSIYLCSVPFEGVSTEAFFGQGTRLTVV.

This chain connects TRBV9 to TRBJ2-1; TRBD2 matches 12 bases. The V gene end was trimmed by 4 bases and the J gene end by 1 base; junction bases not matched to a gene: 9. The germline CDR1 and CDR2 sequences are SGDLS and YYNGEE. The CDR3 is 18 residues long. The CDR3 sequence is CASSNRLAGVGSYNEQFF. The DNA of the CDR3 is TGTGCCAGCAGCAACCGACTAGCGGGAGTGGGATCCTACAATGAGCAGTTCTTC.

The chain employs TRBV4-1 and TRBJ1-2; the D is unclear. The length of the CDR3 is 16 residues. The V end was cut by 0 bases, the J end by 1 base, with 12 bases between. Germline CDR1 reads MGHRA; CDR2 reads YSYEKL. Written as DNA, the CDR3 is TGCGCCAGCAGCCAAGATGCCAACAGCAATAACTATGGCTACACCTTC. It yields the protein CASSQDANSNNYGYTF.

The V call is TRBV7-3, the J call TRBJ1-1; 8 nucleotides match TRBD1. Trimming took 1 base from V and 10 from J; bases not matched to a gene: 2. The CDR3 runs to 12 residues. Germline loops: CDR1 SGHTA, CDR2 FQGTGA. CDR3 sequence (DNA): TGTGCCAGCAGCTTAAATGGACAGGGAGCTTTCTTT. It specifies CASSLNGQGAFF.

The gene calls are TRBV4-3 and TRBJ2-3, with D uncertain. Germline V gene lookup returns CDR1 LGHNA and CDR2 YSLEER. V was cut by 6 bases and J by 3 bases, with 19 bases left in between. The CDR3 consists of 16 residues. Written as DNA, the CDR3 is TGCGCCAGCAGTGCTAGTGTCTCTCATTATACAGATACGCAGTATTTT. Protein: CASSASVSHYTDTQYF.

Note on this clone: It is unclear where the CDR3 begins or ends on the DNA, so no DNA is shown, and the CDR3 is as TCRdb lists it. The chain employs TRBV9 and TRBJ2-7; the table assigns TRBD2, which was not confirmed against the DNA. Germline assignment: CDR1 SGDLS and CDR2 YYNGEE. Both ends counted, the CDR3 spans 12 residues. This chain's CDR3 is CASSVAGGSLYF.

The chain is built from TRBV6-6 and TRBJ1-2; D may be TRBD1 (6 bases). Between the trimmed V and J ends, which lost 7 bases and 4 bases, there was a span of 22 bases. CDR3 length: 16 amino acids. Germline assignment: CDR1 MNHNY and CDR2 SVGAGI (reference sequence). In DNA form, the CDR3 reads TGTGCCAGCACCTACCTCCAGGGGATTGGTGGCTATGGCTACACCTTC. It codes for CASTYLQGIGGYGYTF.

This sequence joins TRBV28 and TRBJ2-5; D not resolved. CDR1 MDHEN and CDR2 SYDVKM come from the germline V gene. Deletions cut 7 bases from V and 2 bases from J, with 8 bases between. This CDR3 is 12 amino acids long. CDR3 region: CASNFNQETQYF. CDR3 DNA: TGTGCCAGCAACTTTAATCAAGAGACCCAGTACTTC.

The rearrangement links TRBV27 to TRBJ2-1, with 11 bases fitting TRBD2. Germline lookup yields CDR1 MNHEY and CDR2 SMNVEV (reference sequence). V shed 5 bases, J shed 6 bases, and the junction held 9 bases outside the gene matches. This CDR3 has 16 amino acids. As DNA, the CDR3 is TGTGCCAGCAGTACCCTCGTAGCGGGAGGGAGCAATGAGCAGTTCTTC. It encodes CASSTLVAGGSNEQFF.

The rearrangement links TRBV7-9 to TRBJ2-1; no clear D gene. V was pared by 11 bases and J by 4 bases, with 15 bases between. This CDR3 comprises 13 residues. Germline CDR1 is SEHNR and CDR2 is FQNEAQ (reference sequence). The CDR3 is CAAGEDQYNEQFF. CDR3 DNA sequence: TGTGCCGCCGGAGAAGACCAGTACAATGAGCAGTTCTTC.

The chain uses TRBV4-3 and TRBJ1-1; 7 nucleotides line up with TRBD1. Germline values: CDR1 LGHNA, CDR2 YSLEER. The CDR3 spans 19 residues. V lost 3 bases and J lost 1; bases outside the gene matches: 17. CDR3 nucleotides: TGCGCCAGCAGCCACGGCCAGGGGGGCATCATCTTGGGGAACACTGAAGCTTTCTTT. Protein product: CASSHGQGGIILGNTEAFF.

The CDR3 reads CASSYLQGTDTQYF. The DNA for the CDR3 is TGTGCCAGCAGTTACTTACAGGGTACAGATACGCAGTATTTT. The chain uses TRBV6-5 and TRBJ2-3, with a possible D match to TRBD1 (6 bases). CDR3 size: 14 residues. Trimming stripped 1 base from V and 3 bases from J, with 8 bases between. CDR1 and CDR2 from the germline V gene are MNHEY and SVGAGI.

J is TRBJ2-2 and V is TRBV7-8; 9 bases line up with TRBD1. Trimming removed 5 bases from V and 0 bases from J; junction bases left unmatched: 4. The germline V gene encodes CDR1 SGHVS and CDR2 FQNEAQ. There are 16 residues in the CDR3. CDR3 nucleotide sequence: TGTGCCAGCAGCCTTCGGACAGGGGCGAACACCGGGGAGCTGTTTTTT. Residues: CASSLRTGANTGELFF.

The V and J genes are TRBV2 and TRBJ2-5; 9 nucleotides line up with TRBD2. The CDR3 is 16 amino acids. Losses at the gene ends were 4 bases for V and 2 bases for J; bases not matched to a gene: 8. From germline, CDR1 is SNHLY and CDR2 FYNNEI. The CDR3 region is CASSVGFSGRQETQYF. CDR3 DNA sequence: TGTGCCAGCAGTGTTGGTTTTAGCGGGAGACAAGAGACCCAGTACTTC.

Comments on this clone: The germline gene is not matched at one end of the junction; a read error may be the cause. This chain joins TRBV7-3 and TRBJ2-7; 9 bases agree with TRBD1. Germline CDR1 reads SGHTA; CDR2 reads FQGTGA. There are 12 residues in the CDR3. CDR3 amino acids: CASSSGTGMVMF. CDR3 coding DNA: TGTGCCAGCAGCTCCGGGACAGGGATGGTCATGTTC.